A single sample gave rise to the 23 T cell receptor beta chains below, sequenced in a study of cytomegalovirus exposure and HLA in healthy donors. 60 Vbeta and 13 Jbeta primers were used in PCR. Method: immunoSEQ multiplex PCR; TCRdb's copy keeps in-frame clones and lacks some. The sample contains tens of thousands of clones, around 70% of which appear only once. The sample taken for sequencing was PBMCs. Source of these receptors: a woman aged 35 to 49 in good health and CMV-seropositive.

The V call is TRBV4-1, the J call TRBJ2-5; 7 bases are a match to TRBD1. Germline CDR1 reads MGHRA; CDR2 reads YSYEKL. This CDR3 has 16 residues. With 2 bases clipped from V and 5 bases from J, the junction kept 11 bases outside the gene matches. CDR3 DNA: TGCGCCAGCAGCCAACTGCCAACGACAGGGTGGGAGACCCAGTACTTC. The encoded protein is CASSQLPTTGWETQYF.

The rearrangement links TRBV10-1 to TRBJ2-1; 8 positions agree with TRBD2. Germline CDR1 reads WNHNN; CDR2 reads SYGVQD (reference sequence). The CDR3 contains 16 residues. V was clipped by 2 bases and J by 9 bases; unmatched bases: 12. As DNA, the CDR3 is TGCGCCAGCAGTGAGGTCCGACGGGAGGGCCGTGGTGAGCAGTTCTTC. Its protein product is CASSEVRREGRGEQFF.

The genes are TRBV27 and TRBJ1-5, with TRBD1 matching 7 bases. V lost 4 bases to trimming and J lost 4 bases; unmatched junction nucleotides: 1. CDR1 and CDR2 (germline): MNHEY, SMNVEV (reference sequence). The CDR3 totals 13 residues. The CDR3 DNA follows: TGTGCCAGCAGTTGGGGACAGAATCAGCCCCAGCATTTT. This encodes CASSWGQNQPQHF.

The J gene is TRBJ2-7, the V gene TRBV18, with D possibly TRBD2 on 5 matching bases. The ends were cut back, 1 base at V and 7 bases at J, with 14 bases in the middle. Germline CDR1 is KGHSH and CDR2 is LQKENI. There are 14 residues in the CDR3. The CDR3 region has the DNA TGTGCCAGCTCACCACGGTCGGAGGCCTGGGAGCAGTACTTC. It is translated as CASSPRSEAWEQYF.

This rearrangement joins TRBV6-5 to TRBJ2-3; TRBD1 matches 7 bases. Germline CDR1 MNHEY, CDR2 SVGAGI. The CDR3 is 14 amino acids. Trimming removed 5 bases from V and 5 bases from J; junction bases left unmatched: 7. CDR3 in amino acids: CASSAYRGIDTQYF. CDR3 coding DNA: TGTGCCAGCAGTGCCTACAGGGGAATAGATACGCAGTATTTT.

As for this clone: Only one base separates this from a far larger clonotype, so it likely reflects a read error. The rearrangement links TRBV30 to TRBJ2-1, with TRBD2 matching 15 bases. Germline V gene lookup returns CDR1 GTSNPN and CDR2 SVGIG (reference sequence). CDR3 size: 15 residues. The DNA for the CDR3 is TGTTCCTGGGAGAGTGGGACTAGCGGGGGGAATGAGCAGTTCTTC. It encodes CSWESGTSGGNEQFF.

The V gene is TRBV9, the J gene TRBJ2-3; TRBD1 matches at 9 bases. CDR3 length: 16 amino acids. The germline gives CDR1 SGDLS, CDR2 YYNGEE. Trimming at V came to 0 bases and at J to 4 bases, leaving 6 bases not matched to a gene. The CDR3: CASSVVGTGGADTQYF. CDR3 DNA: TGTGCCAGCAGCGTAGTAGGCACAGGGGGCGCAGATACGCAGTATTTT.

The rearrangement links TRBV18 to TRBJ2-2; possible D gene TRBD1, 5 bases. Germline CDR1 is KGHSH and CDR2 is LQKENI. The V gene lost 4 bases and the J gene lost 1 base, with 10 bases spanning the gap. CDR3 length: 15 amino acids. The CDR3 loop reads CASSLQGMNTGELFF. For the CDR3, the DNA is TGTGCCAGCTCACTTCAGGGAATGAACACCGGGGAGCTGTTTTTT.

As to this clone: This may be a read error, as it is one base from a much larger clone. Within the sample, other DNA sequences also encode this same CDR3. The V gene is TRBV29-1, the J gene TRBJ1-1; TRBD1 matches at 8 bases. CDR3 length equals 14 residues. J was trimmed by 4 bases and V by 7 bases; bases with no gene match: 11. Germline loops: CDR1 SQVTM, CDR2 ANQGSEA. CDR3 bases: TGCAGCGCATTGACAGGGGCTGGAGGCACTGAAGCTTTCTTT. It specifies CSALTGAGGTEAFF.

This clone has more than one count but fewer than ten. V is TRBV9 and J is TRBJ2-5; 15 bases fit TRBD2. The CDR3 sequence is 17 residues long. Germline V CDR1 and CDR2: SGDLS, YYNGEE. The V segment lost 3 bases and the J segment 10 bases; nucleotides outside the gene matches: 13. The CDR3 protein is CASSAGTSGGREEDQYF. CDR3 bases: TGTGCCAGCAGCGCCGGGACTAGCGGGGGGCGTGAGGAGGACCAGTACTTC.

The V gene is TRBV29-1, the J gene TRBJ1-2, with 9 bases that match TRBD1. The CDR3 extends over 14 amino acids. Trimming cost V 7 bases and J 8 bases; bases outside gene matches: 14. Per germline, CDR1 SQVTM and CDR2 ANQGSEA. The CDR3 loop reads CSGIRDREEGGYTF. The CDR3 DNA reads TGCAGCGGGATACGGGACAGGGAAGAGGGGGGCTACACCTTC.

The genes are TRBV5-1 and TRBJ2-1, with TRBD2 matching 12 bases. Losses at the gene ends were 0 bases for V and 10 bases for J; bases not matched to a gene: 2. Germline V gene lookup returns CDR1 SGHRS and CDR2 YFSETQ. The CDR3 has 14 residues. The CDR3 DNA is TGCGCCAGCAGCTTGGACGGGACTAGCGGGGAGCAGTTCTTC. Translated, it gives CASSLDGTSGEQFF.

The CDR3 loop reads CASSLSMTSDYEQYF. CDR3 nucleotides: TGTGCCAGCAGTTTGTCGATGACTAGCGACTACGAGCAGTACTTC. This chain uses TRBV27 with TRBJ2-7; 8 bases are a match to TRBD2. V dropped 3 bases and J dropped 3; count of bases not matched to a gene: 7. The V gene's germline CDR1 is MNHEY and CDR2 SMNVEV (reference sequence). The CDR3 contains 15 residues.

The chain has TRBV6-1 and TRBJ1-4, with TRBD1 matching over 7 bases. In germline, CDR1 is MNHNS, CDR2 SASEGT. The V gene end was trimmed by 6 bases and the J gene end by 8 bases; junction bases not matched to a gene: 6. This CDR3 has 13 residues. The CDR3 protein is CASSGQAREKLFF. The CDR3, as DNA: TGTGCCAGCAGCGGACAGGCCAGAGAAAAACTGTTTTTT.

The rearrangement uses TRBV23-1 and TRBJ2-1; 9 nucleotides line up with TRBD2. TRBV23-1 is marked as an open reading frame, function uncertain. CDR3 length equals 15 residues. Losses at the gene ends were 0 bases for V and 6 bases for J; bases not matched to a gene: 3. CDR3 residues: CASSQSGTSLNEQFF. CDR3 DNA sequence: TGCGCCAGCAGTCAATCCGGGACTAGCCTCAATGAGCAGTTCTTC.

V usage is TRBV6-5 and J usage is TRBJ1-5, with D unclear. The V end was cut by 6 bases, the J end by 2 bases, with 11 bases between. The CDR3 length is 14 residues. Germline V gives CDR1 MNHEY, CDR2 SVGAGI. CDR3 nucleotide sequence: TGTGCCAGCAGGGCAAACACCGGCAATCAGCCCCAGCATTTT. Protein sequence: CASRANTGNQPQHF.

CDR3 DNA: TGTGCCAGCAGCCGGTGGGGCCGAAGCGGCTACACCTTC. Its protein is CASSRWGRSGYTF. The chain is built from TRBV7-2 and TRBJ1-2; D is possibly TRBD1 (5 bases). V was cut by 5 bases and J by 8 bases, with 15 bases left in between. The CDR3 covers 13 residues. Germline V gene lookup returns CDR1 SGHTA and CDR2 FQGNSA.

This chain uses TRBV19 with TRBJ1-4; 8 nucleotides agree with TRBD1. V was clipped by 5 bases and J by 13 bases; unmatched bases: 6. CDR1 is LNHDA, CDR2 SQIVND, per germline (reference sequence). CDR3 length: 12 amino acids. The CDR3 protein is CASSLRTGLLFF. CDR3 nucleotide sequence: TGTGCCAGTAGTTTACGGACAGGGTTACTGTTTTTT.

The chain is built from TRBV19 and TRBJ2-5; maybe TRBD1 (5 bases). The germline V gene has CDR1 LNHDA and CDR2 SQIVND (reference sequence). The CDR3 runs to 14 residues. Trimming took 6 bases from V and 7 from J, leaving 18 bases between them. CDR3 nucleotides: TGTGCCAGTAGCTATACCCAAGGGGTCGGGACCCAGTACTTC. Its protein is CASSYTQGVGTQYF. Using reference TRBV19 and TRBJ2-5 for the parts outside the CDR3, the full variable domain is DGGITQSPKYLFRKEGQNVTLSCEQNLNHDAMYWYRQDPGQGLRLIYYSQIVNDFQKGDIAEGYSVSREKKESFPLTVTSAQKNPTAFYLCASSYTQGVGTQYFGPGTRLLVL.

The rearrangement links TRBV4-2 to TRBJ1-5; 8 positions match TRBD1. This CDR3 is 19 amino acids long. CDR1 is LGHNA, CDR2 YNFKEQ, per germline. Trimming cost V 1 base and J 1 base; bases outside gene matches: 12. The CDR3, as DNA: TGTGCCAGCAGCCAAGGGACAGGGTATCTAGATGAGAGCAATCAGCCCCAGCATTTT. This translates into CASSQGTGYLDESNQPQHF.

The chain is built from TRBV5-1 and TRBJ2-5; no clear D gene. Germline-derived CDR1 and CDR2 are SGHRS and YFSETQ. Trimming shortened V by 2 bases and J by 5 bases, and 4 bases separated the two germline ends. This CDR3 comprises 11 residues. The CDR3: CASSFGETQYF. CDR3 nucleotides: TGCGCCAGCAGCTTTGGCGAGACCCAGTACTTC.

V usage is TRBV7-8 and J usage is TRBJ2-7, with D possibly matching TRBD1 (6 bases). V dropped 0 bases and J dropped 4 bases, with 13 bases sitting between them. Germline CDR1 and CDR2: SGHVS and FQNEAQ. The CDR3 is 15 residues long. The CDR3 is CASSLAGASRYEQYF. The CDR3 region has the DNA TGTGCCAGCAGCTTAGCGGGGGCTTCTAGGTACGAGCAGTACTTC.

The chain links TRBV6-1 to TRBJ2-5, with TRBD2 identical over 10 bases. Unmatched junction bases numbered 8, after V lost 8 bases and J lost 2 bases. The germline V gene has CDR1 MNHNS and CDR2 SASEGT. This CDR3 spans 15 amino acids. Written as DNA, the CDR3 is TGTGCCAGCGGCGAGCGGGGGGGCCCACAAGAGACCCAGTACTTC. Protein sequence: CASGERGGPQETQYF.